This T cell receptor beta chain emerged from a study of blood T cell repertoires in COVID-19 (dated by TCRdb to the early 2020s). With regard to the full study: Samples from collaborators originated in the United States, Italy and Spain and spanned both the acute and convalescent phases of COVID-19. The prospective study material was composed of cDNA or gDNA derived from T cells, B-cell-depleted T cells, or PBMCs. The dataset comprised deeply sampled blood TCRbeta repertoires from subjects exposed to, actively infected with, or recovered from COVID-19. The repertoires were made available in a free public database intended to serve as a resource for research on the immune response to SARS-CoV-2. The samples were drawn from two sources: the first 160 participants of the ongoing ImmuneRACE study, and approximately 1,300 subjects contributed by 6 global collaborators. Sample metadata almost always included a de-identified subject ID, COVID-19 status, age in years and sex. Where HLA class I and class II types were available, the types were taken from metadata supplied by the sample provider, not from assay-based typing. General study outcomes and caveats: The amount of clinical and demographic metadata varied by source and participant and was provided uncurated.

TCRbeta CDR3 regions were amplified from genomic DNA using the immunoSEQ Assay, a bias-controlled multiplex PCR. In the source study's methods: The number of nucleated cells in each sample was estimated from the amplification of reference gene primers within the assay. To quantify the absolute abundance of each unique TCRbeta CDR3 rearrangement, sequence reads were collapsed and filtered. For each sample, productive Simpson clonality was calculated by taking the square root of Simpson's diversity index across productive rearrangements. Held by TCRdb, this immuneACCESS table contains in-frame sequences only and omits some clones. Under half of the omission traces to an unresolved V gene where checked; the cause of the rest is unknown. The V and J calls and clone size come from that table; D and trimming were worked out from the DNA. The sample profile shows 75,000 to 100,000 clones; 87% of them were found once. The ten biggest clones cover about 5% of the sample.

Collaborating institutions collected whole blood in K2EDTA tubes following their own protocols. For TCRbeta analysis, collaborator samples were shipped as frozen whole blood, as isolated PBMCs, or as DNA extracted from either sample type. About this clone itself: Its specific antigen is unknown. Qualities for individual bases were not recorded, and no much larger clone is one base off.

As encoded in the germline V gene (reference sequence), CDR1 is SEHNR while CDR2 is FQNEAQ. V ends up 3 bases short and J 6 bases short, with an unmatched junction base count of 9. There are 15 amino acids in the CDR3, from cysteine to phenylalanine inclusive. CDR3 DNA only is kept here, 45 bases in frame from base 1. The specimen was peripheral blood. The rearranged segments are TRBV7-9 and TRBJ1-2; TRBD1 lines up with 8 middle nucleotides. This receptor was taken from a man in his 70s with acute or convalescent COVID-19. The CDR3 protein: CASSFVQDRAHGYTF. The DNA is TGTGCCAGCAGCTTCGTCCAGGACAGGGCTCATGGCTACACCTTC.